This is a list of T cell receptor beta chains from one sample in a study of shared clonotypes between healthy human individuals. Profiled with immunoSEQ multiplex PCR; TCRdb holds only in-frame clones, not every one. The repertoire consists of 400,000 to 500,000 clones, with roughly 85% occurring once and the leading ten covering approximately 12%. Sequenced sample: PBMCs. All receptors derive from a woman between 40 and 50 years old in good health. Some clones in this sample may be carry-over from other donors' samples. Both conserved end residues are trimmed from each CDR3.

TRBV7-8,ASSLALAGDEQY
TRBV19,ASTLLGEKLF
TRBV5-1,ASSFGGQLVSETQY
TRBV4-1,ASSHLTDREETQY
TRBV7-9,ASSPGQGGTDTQY
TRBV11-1,ASSAARGLYEQF
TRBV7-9,ASSFRGTDTYNEQF
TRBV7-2,ASSLGGGGQETQY
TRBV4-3,ASSQDRVRYATDTQY
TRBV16,ASSQSLVGTHEQY
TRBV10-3,ATRAGTSGREGYNEQF
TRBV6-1,ASSAVADYEQY
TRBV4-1,ASSPYGGAGGGLDTQY
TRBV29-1,SARLGTEQF
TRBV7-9,ASSTDRGNTIY
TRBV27,ASSLRGSYEQY
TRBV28,ASSLSGGIVYNEQF
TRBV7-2,ASSSSLAGIAYEQY
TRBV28,ASSYGQSNEKLF
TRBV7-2,ASSPTAGTGREQY
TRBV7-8,ASSSSGAGTNEKLF
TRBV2,ASSLPMHTGELF
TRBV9,ASSLNRATEAF
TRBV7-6,ASSPARGLARETQY
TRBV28,ASTRTSGRDRQETQY
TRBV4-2,ASSPPGQGRVGYT
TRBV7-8,ASRIAGGSDTQY
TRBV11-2,ASSYGLAPDTQY
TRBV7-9,ASSLGAGGETQY
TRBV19,ASRTTGNSNQPQH
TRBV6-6,ASSYDRAYNEQF
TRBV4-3,ASSQELAGNNNEQF
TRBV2,ASSGDRGLDEQF
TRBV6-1,ASSENIEETQY
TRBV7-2,ASSLRDRLEAF
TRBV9,ASSEELAGGGTGELF
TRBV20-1,SARSGSEQF
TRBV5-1,ASSLAGTPQETQY
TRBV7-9,ASSLESEGSYYGYT
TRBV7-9,ASSLGLAGGTDTQY
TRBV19,ASSTLGLAGKNEQY
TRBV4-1,ASRGGIEETQY
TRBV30,ASQGNTEAF
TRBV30,ACSGGGGELF
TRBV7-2,ASSGPSGIHYEQY
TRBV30,AWIWTGASRSTEAF
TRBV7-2,ASRGGLAGATQY
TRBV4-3,ASSRGGGEQY
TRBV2,ASSGARTGNEQF
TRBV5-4,ASSPDWAREQY
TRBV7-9,ASSLATTGEVDEQF
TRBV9,ASSVTSGGSANAGELF
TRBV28,ASSSGNYGYT
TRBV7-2,ASSLEASRLAATTEQF
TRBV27,ASSLNWDGRAYGYT